This T cell receptor beta chain was recovered during a study of regulatory T cells in long-lasting Graves disease. V lost 0 bases and J lost 1, with 12 bases in between. CDR3 length: 15 residues. Germline CDR1 is DFQATT and CDR2 is SNEGSKA (reference sequence). As to time point: newly diagnosed GD, antithyroid drugs for less than 3 months. Extracted PBMC RNA gave rise to the TCR library. For TCR beta, libraries came from iRepertoire HTBI primers and Arm-PCR of CDR3 regions. One entry per CDR3 protein, called by TCRdb with MiXCR from the multiplex PCR reads. The repertoire includes approximately 540,000 distinct CDR3 sequences, approximately 12% of them detected once, and over 7% sits in the top ten. This clonotype occurred a few times. These data also formed part of another study, on T cells in Graves' hyperthyroidism and ophthalmopathy.

This chain links TRBV20-1 with TRBJ1-1, with D unclear. The receptor comes from a woman in her thirties with Graves disease. Sample: peripheral blood mononuclear cells (PBMCs), taken at new diagnosis, from a patient treated with antithyroid drugs. The CDR3 DNA is TGCAGTGCTAGAGATCTCGAGACGCCGAACACTGAAGCTTTCTTT. Protein: CSARDLETPNTEAFF.